This T cell receptor (beta chain) was captured in a study of T cells after yellow fever vaccination. TCRdb re-derived calls from the 5' RACE reads in MiXCR, one entry per CDR3 protein. Among about 350,000 distinct CDR3 sequences listed, more than 9% were seen once. V lost 4 bases and J lost 4, with 17 bases in between. Germline CDR1 and CDR2: SGHTA and FQGNSA. The CDR3 totals 15 residues. This specimen consisted of PBMCs, obtained on the day of the first yellow fever vaccination. This rearrangement joins TRBV7-2 to TRBJ2-7, with unresolved D. This TCR came from a man in his late teens or twenties who received the YFV17D yellow fever vaccine. This chain's CDR3 is CASSYGPKGPYEQYF. CDR3 nucleotides: TGTGCCAGCAGCTACGGCCCTAAAGGCCCTTACGAGCAGTACTTC.